This T cell receptor (beta chain) was obtained from a study of blood T cells in healthy people across ages. This clonotype showed up just a few times. Combining a sample-barcoded 5' primer with a J-beta primer mix, a second PCR ran for about 7 to 11 cycles. One entry per CDR3 protein results from TCRdb running MiXCR on the 5' RACE reads. The sample holds roughly 1.7 million distinct CDR3 sequences, roughly 30% seen once. This CDR3 contains 15 residues. V shed 0 bases and J 10 bases; nucleotides not matched to a gene: 10. Germline CDR1 reads MNHEY; CDR2 reads SMNVEV (reference sequence). Sequenced: blood. The sequence derives from a woman under 40 in good health. V gene TRBV27 combines with J gene TRBJ2-5, with TRBD2 matching 8 bases. CDR3 protein: CASSLSISGSGDQYF. The CDR3 DNA reads TGTGCCAGCAGTTTATCGATCAGCGGGAGTGGGGACCAGTACTTC.